These T cell receptor beta chains were read from a single sample in a study of blood T cell repertoires in COVID-19. Only in-frame clones appear in the TCRdb table, and some are missing; sequencing was by immunoSEQ multiplex PCR. This sample has roughly 130,000 clones, with about four fifths found just once. Source material: peripheral blood. These receptors came from a man in his sixties with active or convalescent COVID-19. Both conserved end residues are trimmed from each CDR3.

TRBV11-2 | 12 | ASSLEGATYEQY
TRBV29-1 | 11 | SVKTGTFYEQY
TRBV14 | 13 | ASSLAKTALDIQY
TRBV27 | 8 | ASSLLEQY
TRBV10-1 | 13 | ASSEGVRFRDTQY
TRBV7-2 | 12 | ASSPRWRDPEQY
TRBV5-1 | 13 | ASSLITSSYNEQF
TRBV3-1/TRBV3-2 | 14 | ASSQALSGSGNEQF
TRBV6-2/TRBV6-3 | 13 | ASSVTSGGTDTQY
TRBV6-5 | 13 | ATRSGAPNTDTQY
TRBV5-1 | 15 | ASSLVRLGQRNSPLH
TRBV10-3 | 11 | AISEQGSTEAF
TRBV9 | 10 | ASSSSGGKLF
TRBV7-2 | 17 | ASSSRPGLAGGRRNEQF
TRBV19 | 12 | ASSPLGSGDEQF
TRBV7-2 | 13 | ASSLWASGQETQY
TRBV9 | 11 | AGPQGAQGGQY
TRBV9 | 13 | ASSPQPTTNEKLF
TRBV6-5 | 13 | ASSRGKAGSYEQY
TRBV11-1 | 11 | ASRSPFVYEQY
TRBV11-2 | 11 | ASSLGRAGELF
TRBV5-1 | 19 | ASRNIPVGHLSFATNEKLF
TRBV6-5 | 10 | ASRGGDYEQY
TRBV5-1 | 12 | ASSLAGILGELF
TRBV5-1 | 13 | ASSLTGPTKNIQY
TRBV6-5 | 12 | ALETGLLTGELF
TRBV14 | 12 | ASSHRQGVPEAF
TRBV11-2 | 10 | ASSLQGRGYT
TRBV9 | 13 | ASTLLGQSGETQY
TRBV19 | 12 | ASSSSGRGDTQY
TRBV18 | 12 | ASSRPRGGYEQY
TRBV24-1 | 13 | ATSDRTGAYNEQF
TRBV4-3 | 15 | ASSQLGGREGNYGYT
TRBV18 | 12 | ASSPRTGAYEQY
TRBV2 | 11 | ASSEERPETQY
TRBV4-3 | 12 | ASSPNRGGTEAF